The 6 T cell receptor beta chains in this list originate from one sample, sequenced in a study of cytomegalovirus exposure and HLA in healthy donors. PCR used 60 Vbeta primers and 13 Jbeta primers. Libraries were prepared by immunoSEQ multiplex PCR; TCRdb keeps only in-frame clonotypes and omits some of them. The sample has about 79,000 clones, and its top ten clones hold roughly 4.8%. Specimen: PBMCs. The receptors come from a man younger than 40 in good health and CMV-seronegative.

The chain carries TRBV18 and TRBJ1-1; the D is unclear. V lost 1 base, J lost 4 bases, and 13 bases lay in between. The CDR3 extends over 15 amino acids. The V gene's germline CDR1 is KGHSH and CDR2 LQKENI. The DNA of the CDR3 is TGTGCCAGCTCACCACTCGTGGGCGCGGGCACTGAAGCTTTCTTT. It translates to CASSPLVGAGTEAFF. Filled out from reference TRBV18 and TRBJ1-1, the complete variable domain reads NAGVMQNPRHLVRRRGQEARLRCSPMKGHSHVYWYRQLPEEGLKFMVYLQKENIIDESGMPKERFSAEFPKEGPSILRIQQVVRGDSAAYFCASSPLVGAGTEAFFGQGTRLTVV.

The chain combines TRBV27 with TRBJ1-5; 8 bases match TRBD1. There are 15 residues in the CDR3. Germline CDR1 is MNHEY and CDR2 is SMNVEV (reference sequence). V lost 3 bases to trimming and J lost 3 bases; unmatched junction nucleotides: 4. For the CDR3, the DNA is TGTGCCAGCAGTTTCTCCCAGGGGGCCAATCAGCCCCAGCATTTT. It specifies CASSFSQGANQPQHF.

CDR3 DNA: TGTGCCAGCAGTTTATCAGGGGAAACTGAAGCTTTCTTT. It yields the protein CASSLSGETEAFF. The gene calls are TRBV27 and TRBJ1-1; possibly TRBD1 for D (5 bases). V shed 0 bases and J shed 5 bases, with 7 bases lying between them. This CDR3 is 13 amino acids long. CDR1 is MNHEY, CDR2 SMNVEV, per germline (reference sequence).

Here the CDR3 reads CASTIQGAVSEAFF. The DNA of the CDR3 is TGCGCCAGCACGATACAGGGGGCGGTCTCTGAAGCTTTCTTT. The V gene is TRBV5-1, the J gene TRBJ1-1, with 9 nucleotides matching TRBD1. CDR3 size: 14 residues. Germline-derived CDR1 and CDR2 are SGHRS and YFSETQ. The ends lost 6 bases at V and 6 bases at J; junction bases unmatched: 9.

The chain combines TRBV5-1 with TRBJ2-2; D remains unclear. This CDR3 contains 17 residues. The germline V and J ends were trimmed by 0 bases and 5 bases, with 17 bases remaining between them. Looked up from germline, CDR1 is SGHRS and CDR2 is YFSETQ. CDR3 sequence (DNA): TGCGCCAGCAGCTTGGATAGGTTTGGGCTCGATACCGGGGAGCTGTTTTTT. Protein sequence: CASSLDRFGLDTGELFF. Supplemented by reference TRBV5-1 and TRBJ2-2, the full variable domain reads KAGVTQTPRYLIKTRGQQVTLSCSPISGHRSVSWYQQTPGQGLQFLFEYFSETQRNKGNFPGRFSGRQFSNSRSEMNVSTLELGDSALYLCASSLDRFGLDTGELFFGEGSRLTVL.

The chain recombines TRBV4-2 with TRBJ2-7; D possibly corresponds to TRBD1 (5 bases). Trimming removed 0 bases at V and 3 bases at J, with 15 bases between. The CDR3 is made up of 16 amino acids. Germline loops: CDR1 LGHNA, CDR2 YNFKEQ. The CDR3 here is CASSQEFVARDYEQYF. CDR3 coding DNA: TGTGCCAGCAGCCAAGAGTTCGTAGCCAGGGACTACGAGCAGTACTTC.